This T cell receptor (beta chain) was obtained from a study of shared clonotypes between healthy human individuals. Findings and caveats of the study: An expected dependence of interdonor clonotype sharing on sequencing depth was noted.

Germline loops: CDR1 MDHEN, CDR2 SYDVKM. This CDR3 comprises 15 residues. V was clipped by 10 bases and J by 3 bases, with 19 bases between them. PCR replicates from unsorted PBMC used about 290 ng DNA, and this amount was 32,000 or so T cell genomes. The assay was immunoSEQ multiplex PCR, and TCRdb's table has in-frame clones only and misses some. The table shows about 470,000 clones, with about four fifths occurring only once. In regard to this clone: Its antigen remains unknown.

In unsorted samples, genomic DNA was obtained using roughly 90 million PBMCs. The clonotype was recovered from a woman in her 40s in good health. Some clones in this sample may be carry-over from other donors' samples. Sequencing used PBMCs. The chain links TRBV28 to TRBJ2-1, with a tentative D call TRBD2 (6 bases). Written as DNA, the CDR3 is TGTGCCACCGTGGGGCAGGGAGGTTTCTACAATGAGCAGTTCTTC. This codes for CATVGQGGFYNEQFF.